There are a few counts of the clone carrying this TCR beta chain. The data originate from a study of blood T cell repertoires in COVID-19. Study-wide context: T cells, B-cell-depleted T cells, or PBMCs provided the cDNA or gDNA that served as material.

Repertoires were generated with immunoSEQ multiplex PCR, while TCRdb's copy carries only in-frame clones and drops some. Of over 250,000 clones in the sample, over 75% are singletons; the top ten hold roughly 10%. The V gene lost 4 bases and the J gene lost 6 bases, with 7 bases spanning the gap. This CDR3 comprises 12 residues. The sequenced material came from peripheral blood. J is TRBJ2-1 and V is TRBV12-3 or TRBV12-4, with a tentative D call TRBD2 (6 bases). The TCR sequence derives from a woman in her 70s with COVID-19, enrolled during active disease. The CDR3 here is CASSSSVNEQFF. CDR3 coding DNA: TGTGCCAGCAGTTCTAGCGTCAATGAGCAGTTCTTC.